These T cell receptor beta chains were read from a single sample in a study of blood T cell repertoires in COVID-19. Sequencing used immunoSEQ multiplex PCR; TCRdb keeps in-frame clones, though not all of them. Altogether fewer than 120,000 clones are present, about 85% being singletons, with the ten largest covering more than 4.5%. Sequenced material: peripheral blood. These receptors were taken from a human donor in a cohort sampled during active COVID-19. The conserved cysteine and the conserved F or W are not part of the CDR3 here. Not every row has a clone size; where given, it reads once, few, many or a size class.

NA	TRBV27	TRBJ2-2	ASSSPVGGERTGELF
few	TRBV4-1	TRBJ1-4	ASSLRGQPSTNEKLF
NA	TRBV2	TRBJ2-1	ASSEAGAPPGEQF
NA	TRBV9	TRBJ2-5	ASSVDRGQETQY
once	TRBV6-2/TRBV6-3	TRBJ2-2	ASSFSPGAGELF
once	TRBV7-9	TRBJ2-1	ASSPSRDRYNEQF
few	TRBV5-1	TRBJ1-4	ASSLVVSGGKLF
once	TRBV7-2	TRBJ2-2	ASSSAGLVRTGELF
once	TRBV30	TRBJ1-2	AWSRRVYGYT
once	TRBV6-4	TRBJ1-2	ASTFGGGDGEPLGYGYT
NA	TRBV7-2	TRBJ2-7	ASSLGGSRPYEQY
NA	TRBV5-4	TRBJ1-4	ASSLDLQGSNEKLF
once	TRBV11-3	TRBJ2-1	ASSSGGSYNEQF
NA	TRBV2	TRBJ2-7	ASSVARTGSTYEQY
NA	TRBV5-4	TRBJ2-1	ASSFASTSSSYNEQF
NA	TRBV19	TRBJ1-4	ASSIALLQVGSNEKLF
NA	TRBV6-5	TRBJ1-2	ASKEGQGYGYT
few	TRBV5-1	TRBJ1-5	ASRRTGLNNQPQH
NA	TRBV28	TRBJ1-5	ASSQGDGPQH
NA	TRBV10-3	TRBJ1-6	AIRDTGPSSYNSPLH
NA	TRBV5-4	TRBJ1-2	ASSLAVEGGYT
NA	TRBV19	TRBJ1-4	ASSTQGNNEKLF
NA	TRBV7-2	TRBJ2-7	ASSMTGAPHEQY
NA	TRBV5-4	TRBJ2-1	ASSLGGLSSYNEQF
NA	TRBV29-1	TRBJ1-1	TKHRPGQGGTEAF
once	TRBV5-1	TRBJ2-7	ASSLVSGGANSYEQY
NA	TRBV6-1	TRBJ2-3	ASSDLRTGDHADTQY
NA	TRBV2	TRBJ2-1	ASSLASGEQF
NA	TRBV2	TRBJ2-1	ALKGGRAATEQF
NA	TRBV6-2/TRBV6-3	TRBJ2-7	ASSSTTASGSYEQY
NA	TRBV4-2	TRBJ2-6	ASSQVLMRGQGFRGANVLT
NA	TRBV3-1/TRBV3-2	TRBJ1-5	ASSPRQGGNQPQH
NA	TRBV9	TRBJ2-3	ASSVGPAGNTDTQY
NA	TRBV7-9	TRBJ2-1	ASSFQGADNEQF
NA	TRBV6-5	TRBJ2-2	ASSRRDRGPGELF
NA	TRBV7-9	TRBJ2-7	ASSFAAGAGEQY
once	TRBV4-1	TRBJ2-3	ASSQKIWRGVPDTQY
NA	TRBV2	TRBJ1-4	ASSESTGSEKLF
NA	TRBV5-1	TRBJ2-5	ASSFMVSGGETQY
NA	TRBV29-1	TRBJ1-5	SVVDRQGQPQH
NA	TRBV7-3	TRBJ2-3	ASSLTAPATDTQY
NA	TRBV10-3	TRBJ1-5	AIRGETGLMGNQPQH
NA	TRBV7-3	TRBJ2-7	ASSLDRTNSYEQY
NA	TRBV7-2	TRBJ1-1	ASSWGGQGSTEAF
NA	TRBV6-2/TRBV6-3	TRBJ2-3	ASSNLGLAGVFVPSDTQY
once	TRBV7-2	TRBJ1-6	ASSEQRGLDSPLH
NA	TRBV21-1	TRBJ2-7	ASKTDSYEQY
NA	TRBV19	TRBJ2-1	ASSIFPSGASNEQF
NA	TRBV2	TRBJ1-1	ASSAGEGTEAF
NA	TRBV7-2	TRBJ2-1	ASSYSGTRTYEQF
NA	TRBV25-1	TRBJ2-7	ASSRGVRSYEQY
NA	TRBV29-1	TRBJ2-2	SVEGPGGQGATGELF
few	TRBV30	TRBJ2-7	AWSRTGYEQY
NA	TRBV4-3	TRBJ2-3	ASSPVLADTQY